The 16 T cell receptor beta chains presented below share a single source sample, sequenced in a study of PD-1 blockade in classical Hodgkin lymphoma. The protocol was immunoSEQ multiplex PCR, while the TCRdb copy is restricted to in-frame clones and leaves out a portion. The table records 84,000 or so clones, 85% to 95% of them present only once. There was relapse after autologous stem cell transplantation in every patient, and there was variation in brentuximab vedotin exposure. The specimen was peripheral blood mononuclear cells (PBMCs), collected before the second cycle of nivolumab. Receptors were obtained from a human donor with classical Hodgkin lymphoma.

On this clone itself: At one of its ends the junction is not consistent with the germline gene, which may arise from a read error. The rearrangement links TRBV7-7 to TRBJ2-1, with D tentatively TRBD2 (7 bases). The germline gives CDR1 SSHAT, CDR2 FNYEAQ (reference sequence). The CDR3 runs to 15 residues. In DNA form, the CDR3 reads TGTGCTAGCAGCCCACAGGGAGGGTCCTACAATGAGCAGTTCTTC. Residues: CASSPQGGSYNEQFF.

This clone was detected only a few times. The chain combines TRBV10-3 with TRBJ1-2; tentative D call: TRBD1 (5 bases). Trimming took off 7 bases at V and 5 bases at J, with 20 bases between the two ends. The CDR3 is made up of 15 amino acids. CDR1 is ENHRY, CDR2 SYGVKD, per germline. The CDR3 DNA reads TGTGCCATCAACATAGAACAGCAGGGCAGGTATGGCTACACCTTC. Translated: CAINIEQQGRYGYTF.

The chain carries TRBV25-1 and TRBJ1-2; 9 bases fit TRBD1. The CDR3 is 16 residues long. V trimming: 7 bases; J trimming: 4 bases; junction bases outside the gene matches: 13. Germline loops: CDR1 MGHDK, CDR2 SYGVNS. DNA for the CDR3: TGTGCCAGCAAAGGCGGGGGTGGGACAGGGTCCTATGGCTACACCTTC. Protein: CASKGGGGTGSYGYTF.

This sequence joins TRBV6-5 and TRBJ2-3; D gene unclear. CDR3 length: 14 amino acids. Germline lookup yields CDR1 MNHEY and CDR2 SVGAGI. Trimming removed 2 bases at V and 2 bases at J, with 8 bases between. The CDR3: CASSYGPNTDTQYF. CDR3 DNA: TGTGCCAGCAGTTACGGGCCAAACACAGATACGCAGTATTTT.

This sequence joins TRBV7-9 and TRBJ2-3, with TRBD2 matching over 10 bases. CDR1 and CDR2 (germline): SEHNR, FQNEAQ (reference sequence). V was clipped by 5 bases and J by 4 bases; unmatched bases: 3. This CDR3 region has 14 residues. CDR3 in amino acids: CASSRGLAPDTQYF. CDR3 DNA: TGTGCCAGCAGCCGGGGACTAGCGCCAGATACGCAGTATTTT.

The chain is built from TRBV6-1 and TRBJ1-5; 8 bases map to TRBD1. The CDR3 loop spans 13 amino acids. Trimming cost V 8 bases and J 6 bases; bases outside gene matches: 6. The V gene's germline CDR1 is MNHNS and CDR2 SASEGT. DNA for the CDR3: TGTGCCAGCGGGAGGACAGGGTCTCAGCCCCAGCATTTT. Its translation: CASGRTGSQPQHF.

V is TRBV5-1 and J is TRBJ2-1, with D perhaps assigned TRBD1 or TRBD2 (5 bases each). V was clipped by 0 bases and J by 7 bases, with 11 bases between them. The germline gives CDR1 SGHRS, CDR2 YFSETQ. The CDR3 has 14 amino acids. Here the CDR3 reads CASSLVGVGNEQFF. Here the CDR3 DNA reads TGCGCCAGCAGCTTGGTGGGGGTAGGGAATGAGCAGTTCTTC. Combining the CDR3 with reference TRBV5-1 and TRBJ2-1 gives the whole variable domain KAGVTQTPRYLIKTRGQQVTLSCSPISGHRSVSWYQQTPGQGLQFLFEYFSETQRNKGNFPGRFSGRQFSNSRSEMNVSTLELGDSALYLCASSLVGVGNEQFFGPGTRLTVL.

The rearrangement joins TRBV5-6 to TRBJ1-5; 10 bases are a match to TRBD1. The ends lost 3 bases at V and 4 bases at J; junction bases unmatched: 1. CDR3 length: 14 amino acids. Germline assignment: CDR1 SGHDT and CDR2 YYEEEE. CDR3 bases: TGTGCCAGCAGCTGGGGACAGGGGAATCAGCCCCAGCATTTT. Its translation: CASSWGQGNQPQHF.

The gene calls are TRBV28 and TRBJ2-1; no clear D gene. The CDR3 covers 17 residues. Germline V gene sequence: CDR1 MDHEN, CDR2 SYDVKM. The ends were cut back, 1 base at V and 5 bases at J, with 18 bases in the middle. CDR3 sequence reads: CASSLSGSWRTDNEQFF. CDR3 nucleotide sequence: TGTGCCAGCAGTTTATCCGGTAGCTGGAGAACCGACAATGAGCAGTTCTTC.

The rearrangement links TRBV15 to TRBJ1-2; TRBD1 is a possible D gene (5 bases). V was trimmed by 1 base and J by 4 bases, leaving 13 bases between them. Germline V CDR1 and CDR2: LNHNV, YYDKDF (reference sequence). This CDR3 contains 15 residues. The DNA of the CDR3 is TGTGCCACCAGCAGAGTAGGGACGAGGGTCTATGGCTACACCTTC. Protein product: CATSRVGTRVYGYTF.

The rearrangement joins TRBV28 to TRBJ1-1; TRBD1 aligns across 7 bases. V lost 3 bases and J lost 5; bases outside the gene matches: 12. In germline, CDR1 is MDHEN, CDR2 SYDVKM. The CDR3 runs to 16 residues. In nucleotides, the CDR3 is TGTGCCAGCAGTTTCCTTTTATCAGGGGGATTGACTGAAGCTTTCTTT. Translated, it gives CASSFLLSGGLTEAFF.

The chain is built from TRBV12-5 and TRBJ1-1, with D uncertain. Germline assignment: CDR1 LGHNT and CDR2 FRNRAP. Trimming took off 2 bases at V and 6 bases at J, with 16 bases between the two ends. This CDR3 region has 15 residues. CDR3 DNA sequence: TGTGCTAGTGGTTTGCCGATTGGTCCTTCCCCTGAAGCTTTCTTT. Amino acid sequence: CASGLPIGPSPEAFF.

This chain connects TRBV10-3 to TRBJ1-1; 8 positions match TRBD1. The CDR3 consists of 15 residues. CDR1 ENHRY and CDR2 SYGVKD come from the germline V gene. The junction had 7 bases not matched to a gene; V was cut back by 2 bases and J by 5 bases. The CDR3 sequence: CAISERTGSGTEAFF. The DNA of the CDR3 is TGTGCCATCAGTGAGAGGACAGGGAGTGGTACTGAAGCTTTCTTT.

The chain couples TRBV2 to TRBJ2-5; 10 bases are a match to TRBD1. V was clipped by 10 bases and J by 7 bases; unmatched bases: 6. Germline V CDR1 and CDR2: SNHLY, FYNNEI. The CDR3 has 12 amino acids. DNA for the CDR3: TGTGCCAACCGGGACAGGGGATCGACCCAGTACTTC. This gives the protein CANRDRGSTQYF.

V gene TRBV5-1 combines with J gene TRBJ1-1; the match to TRBD1 covers 8 bases. Germline V lookup: CDR1 SGHRS, CDR2 YFSETQ. The CDR3 has 15 amino acids. Germline trimming cut 4 bases from V and 0 bases from J; bases unmatched to any gene: 5. CDR3 protein: CASSTGQGLNTEAFF. The CDR3 DNA sequence: TGCGCCAGCAGCACCGGACAGGGACTGAACACTGAAGCTTTCTTT.

The chain couples TRBV19 to TRBJ2-1, with D perhaps TRBD2 (7 bases). Germline assignment: CDR1 LNHDA and CDR2 SQIVND (reference sequence). Trimming left V 5 bases short and J 4 bases short, with 18 bases between. The CDR3 extends over 16 amino acids. The CDR3 loop is CASSRGASVGYNEQFF. The CDR3 DNA follows: TGTGCCAGTAGTCGGGGGGCCTCAGTAGGATACAATGAGCAGTTCTTC. Complete variable domain (other parts from reference TRBV19 and TRBJ2-1): DGGITQSPKYLFRKEGQNVTLSCEQNLNHDAMYWYRQDPGQGLRLIYYSQIVNDFQKGDIAEGYSVSREKKESFPLTVTSAQKNPTAFYLCASSRGASVGYNEQFFGPGTRLTVL.